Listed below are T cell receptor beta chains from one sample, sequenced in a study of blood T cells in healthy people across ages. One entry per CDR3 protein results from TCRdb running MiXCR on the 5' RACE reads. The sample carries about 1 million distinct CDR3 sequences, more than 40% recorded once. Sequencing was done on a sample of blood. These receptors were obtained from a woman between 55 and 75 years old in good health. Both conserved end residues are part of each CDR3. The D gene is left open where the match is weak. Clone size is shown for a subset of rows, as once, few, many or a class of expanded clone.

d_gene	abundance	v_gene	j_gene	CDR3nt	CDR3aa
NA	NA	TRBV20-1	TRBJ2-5	TGCAGTGCTAGAGTGACCGAGGGGTGGATGTGGACCCAGTACTTC	CSARVTEGWMWTQYF
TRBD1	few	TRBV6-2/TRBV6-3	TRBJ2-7	TGTGCCAGCACCGAGACTCGGGACAGACAATACGAGCAGTACTTC	CASTETRDRQYEQYF
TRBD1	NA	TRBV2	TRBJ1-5	TGTGCCAGCAGTGAAGCGGGGACAGGTGTTCAGCCCCAGCATTTT	CASSEAGTGVQPQHF
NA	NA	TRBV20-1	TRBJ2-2	TGCAGTGCTAGAGAGGCCAAGCGGCGGGGAAACACCGGGGAGCTGTTTTTT	CSAREAKRRGNTGELFF
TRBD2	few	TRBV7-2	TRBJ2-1	TGTGCCAGCAGCCCCCCCGGGAGGGTGCGTGAGCAGTTCTTC	CASSPPGRVREQFF
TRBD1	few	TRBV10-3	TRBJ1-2	TGTGCCATCCATGAGACAGGGGGCGAGGACTATGGCTACACCTTC	CAIHETGGEDYGYTF
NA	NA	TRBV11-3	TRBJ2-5	TGTGCCAGCAGCACGACGGGCGGGGCCCAGTACTTC	CASSTTGGAQYF
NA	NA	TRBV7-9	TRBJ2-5	TGTGCCAGCAGCGATTGGGATGGGGGTCGGGAGACCCAGTACTTC	CASSDWDGGRETQYF
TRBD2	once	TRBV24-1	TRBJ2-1	TGTGCCACCAGCGGGAGGGCCTCTAGTGAGCAGTTCTTC	CATSGRASSEQFF
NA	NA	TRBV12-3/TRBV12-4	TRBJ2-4	TGTGCCAGCAGGATGGCAGGGGGGGCCAAAAACATTCAGTACTTC	CASRMAGGAKNIQYF
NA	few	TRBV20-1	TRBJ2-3	TGCAGTGCTAGCGGGAGAACCCACCACGAGACAGATACGCAGTATTTT	CSASGRTHHETDTQYF
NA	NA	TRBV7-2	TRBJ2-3	TGTGCCAGCAGCCCAGTTAAGGCAGATACGCAGTATTTT	CASSPVKADTQYF
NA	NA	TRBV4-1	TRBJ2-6	TGCGCCAGCAGCCAGGTGGGAGGTGTGGACGGGACACTCTCTGGGGCCAACGTCCTGACTTTC	CASSQVGGVDGTLSGANVLTF
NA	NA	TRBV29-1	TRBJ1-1	TGCAGCGTTGAGACCCCCCAGGTCACTGAAGCTTTCTTT	CSVETPQVTEAFF
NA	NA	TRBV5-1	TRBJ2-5	TGCGCCAGCAGCGGTGCGCTAGGGGTTACGGGGCAAGAGACCCAGTACTTC	CASSGALGVTGQETQYF
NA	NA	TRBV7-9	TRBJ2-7	TGTGCCAGCAGCTCTCCCGGGACCCGCATCAATGAGCAGTACTTC	CASSSPGTRINEQYF
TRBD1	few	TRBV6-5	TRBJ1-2	TGTGCCAGCAGTCCCGGGACAGGGGGCAATGGCTACACCTTC	CASSPGTGGNGYTF
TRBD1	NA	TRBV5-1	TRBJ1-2	TGCGCCAGCAGCGTGCCAGGGACAGGGGATCCTTTAGATGGCTACACCTTC	CASSVPGTGDPLDGYTF
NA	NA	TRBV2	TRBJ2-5	TGTGCCAGCAGCCTATCGGGGTTGAGCAAAGAGGCCCAGTACTTC	CASSLSGLSKEAQYF
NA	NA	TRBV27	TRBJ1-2	TGTGCCAGCAGTTTAGGTCGGGCCGGAGGCAACTATGGCTACACCTTC	CASSLGRAGGNYGYTF
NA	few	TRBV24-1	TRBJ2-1	TGTGCCACCAGTGATGGAAGTTGGGAGAGGGGTGGACCTGCCACGGCCTACAATGAGCAGTTCTTC	CATSDGSWERGGPATAYNEQFF
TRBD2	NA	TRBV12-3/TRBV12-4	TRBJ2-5	TGTGCCAGCACCGCGGGGGGGACCCAGTACTTC	CASTAGGTQYF
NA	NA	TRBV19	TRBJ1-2	TGTGCCAGTAGTCGGGACCTGGGTTTTGGCTACACCTTC	CASSRDLGFGYTF
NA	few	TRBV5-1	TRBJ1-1	TGCGCCAGCAGGTCAGACAGCCAGAACACTGAAGCTTTCTTT	CASRSDSQNTEAFF
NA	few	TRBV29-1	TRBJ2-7	TGCAGCGTTGGGATAGTCCCTTACGAGCAGTACTTC	CSVGIVPYEQYF
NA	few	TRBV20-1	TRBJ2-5	TGCAGTGACAGGGTCGGGGAGACCCAGTACTTC	CSDRVGETQYF